This is a list of T cell receptor beta chains from one sample in a study of blood T cell repertoires in COVID-19. Some clones are missing from TCRdb's copy, which holds only in-frame ones; the method was immunoSEQ multiplex PCR. The repertoire includes about 140,000 clones, 79% of them detected once, and approximately 3.6% sits in the top ten. Sequences were obtained from peripheral blood. Receptor source: a man aged 60 to 69 with acute or convalescent COVID-19. CDR3s include the opening cysteine and the closing phenylalanine or tryptophan. The size entry is marked missing in some rows and otherwise reads once, few, many or a size class.

TRBV11-1,-,TRBJ2-7,CASSLLAGGPYEQYF
TRBV14,-,TRBJ2-3,CASSQRRETIRTDTQYF
TRBV12-3/TRBV12-4,-,TRBJ1-2,CASSLDRGGYTF
TRBV5-1,-,TRBJ1-1,CASSLGQTRGTEAFF
TRBV7-8,-,TRBJ2-3,CASSSPGTSTDTQYF
TRBV18,-,TRBJ1-1,CASSRGTEPNTEAFF
TRBV28,-,TRBJ2-2,CASSLRQGVAGELFF
TRBV7-9,-,TRBJ2-4,CASSLPAGTSEKNIQYF
TRBV13,-,TRBJ1-1,CASSLAGSEAEAFF
TRBV28,-,TRBJ2-3,CAGAGTSGRLDTQYF
TRBV4-1,few,TRBJ2-5,CASSQPTGSETQYF
TRBV7-9,-,TRBJ1-5,CASSLVGGLGNQPQHF
TRBV9,-,TRBJ2-2,CASSGSSTGNTGELFF
TRBV19,-,TRBJ2-7,CASSMTGIHEQYF
TRBV18,-,TRBJ1-2,CASLLVVAANYGYTF
TRBV5-1,few,TRBJ1-5,CASSLGSGNQPQHF
TRBV6-2/TRBV6-3,-,TRBJ1-5,CASSYSVLGNQPQHF
TRBV9,-,TRBJ1-1,CASSPRSQGAFGNTEAFF
TRBV28,-,TRBJ1-5,CASSLITGGRQPQHF
TRBV28,-,TRBJ2-1,CASSPRLAGRQFF
TRBV6-5,-,TRBJ2-7,CASNNQGMPYEQYF
TRBV4-2,-,TRBJ1-1,CASSQQGTQDEAFF
TRBV9,-,TRBJ2-3,CASSTTGITDTQYF
TRBV5-1,-,TRBJ1-6,CASSLEAGGDNSPLHF
TRBV5-5,-,TRBJ1-4,CASNIPGQSPEKLFF
TRBV27,-,TRBJ2-3,CASSLTGSQLNTQYF
TRBV10-1,-,TRBJ1-1,CASDIEAFF
TRBV7-2,-,TRBJ2-5,CASSFMRSLQETQYF
TRBV28,-,TRBJ1-3,CAVPGRDSGNTIYF
TRBV3-1/TRBV3-2,few,TRBJ1-2,CASSQKTGSEANYGYTF
TRBV3-1/TRBV3-2,-,TRBJ2-1,CASSPSGLGEQFF
TRBV10-3,-,TRBJ1-1,CAISPNRGLNTEAFF
TRBV6-5,-,TRBJ2-7,CASSYGRGAYEQYF
TRBV5-5,once,TRBJ2-7,CASSSLRGQGPDKQYF
TRBV6-1,-,TRBJ1-3,CASSEFGTIYF
TRBV6-2/TRBV6-3,-,TRBJ2-7,CASSFNHRGGDEQYF
TRBV29-1,-,TRBJ2-3,CSVESRDTDTQYF
TRBV5-1,-,TRBJ1-5,CASSPTGGSNQPQHF
TRBV28,-,TRBJ1-5,CASSQVSTGSQHF
TRBV4-3,-,TRBJ2-7,CASSQDRYEQYF
TRBV23-1,-,TRBJ2-5,CASDPGGGSQETQYF
TRBV18,-,TRBJ1-3,CASSPPGGARGNTIYF
TRBV2,-,TRBJ2-3,CASSEMKGQGGTDTQYF